There are a few counts of the clone carrying this TCR beta chain. This CDR3 contains 15 residues. Germline lookup yields CDR1 MGHDK and CDR2 SYGVNS. V gave up 3 bases and J gave up 1 base, with 13 bases separating them. The sample belongs to a study of T-cell memory formation after mild COVID-19. Study-wide background: The two donors had largely donor-specific TCR clusters.

5'RACE, which relied on constant-segment primers, yielded TCR alpha and TCR beta cDNA libraries carrying sample barcodes and UMIs. A single record per CDR3 protein comes from TCRdb applying MiXCR to the 5' RACE reads. Among approximately 99,000 distinct CDR3 sequences listed, 15% to 20% were seen once. The receptor comes from a man aged 18 to 35 who had mild COVID-19 (a few samples of this study predate the infection). Cell type and time point are not known. This sequence joins TRBV25-1 and TRBJ2-7; D might be TRBD1 or TRBD2, each matching 5 bases. The sample comprised PBMCs or a T cell subset sorted from them (not recorded which). CDR3 bases: TGTGCCAGCAGTGACGACTCAGGGAGATCCTACGAGCAGTACTTC. Translation gives CASSDDSGRSYEQYF.